The clone carrying this T cell receptor (beta chain) was seen a handful of times. The antigen is unknown. This sample is drawn from a study of quantifying T cell responses using KT2 cells. Study-level information: Reverse transcription used primers in the TCR alpha and beta constant regions. Findings and caveats of the study: Input KT2 cell number predicted KT2 alpha and beta sequence counts linearly over several orders of magnitude. Very high KT2 spike-in numbers caused saturation in KT2 sequence detection.

Unfractionated PBMC were spiked with known numbers of KT2 clone cells. The CDR3 covers 14 residues. V lost 3 bases and J lost 8, with 13 bases in between. Each cDNA got a UMI-containing oligo ligated at its 3' end. The first PCR ran approximately 4 cycles with an equimolar RC1.1 and RC1.2 beta primer mix. Starting with the second PCR, alpha and beta TCR chains went through separate processing. MiXCR, run by TCRdb on the UMI-ligation and nested PCR reads, gives a single entry per CDR3 protein. The sample includes fewer than 40,000 distinct CDR3 sequences, 7.3% seen only once; the top ten take around a sixth.

The source material was PBMCs spiked with cells of the T cell clone KT2. The J gene is TRBJ1-4, the V gene TRBV12-3 or TRBV12-4, with a weak D call TRBD1 (6 bases). The receptor comes from a human donor. The CDR3 sequence is CASSLGAIGEKLFF. The CDR3 DNA is TGTGCCAGCAGTTTGGGGGCTATAGGAGAAAAACTGTTTTTT.